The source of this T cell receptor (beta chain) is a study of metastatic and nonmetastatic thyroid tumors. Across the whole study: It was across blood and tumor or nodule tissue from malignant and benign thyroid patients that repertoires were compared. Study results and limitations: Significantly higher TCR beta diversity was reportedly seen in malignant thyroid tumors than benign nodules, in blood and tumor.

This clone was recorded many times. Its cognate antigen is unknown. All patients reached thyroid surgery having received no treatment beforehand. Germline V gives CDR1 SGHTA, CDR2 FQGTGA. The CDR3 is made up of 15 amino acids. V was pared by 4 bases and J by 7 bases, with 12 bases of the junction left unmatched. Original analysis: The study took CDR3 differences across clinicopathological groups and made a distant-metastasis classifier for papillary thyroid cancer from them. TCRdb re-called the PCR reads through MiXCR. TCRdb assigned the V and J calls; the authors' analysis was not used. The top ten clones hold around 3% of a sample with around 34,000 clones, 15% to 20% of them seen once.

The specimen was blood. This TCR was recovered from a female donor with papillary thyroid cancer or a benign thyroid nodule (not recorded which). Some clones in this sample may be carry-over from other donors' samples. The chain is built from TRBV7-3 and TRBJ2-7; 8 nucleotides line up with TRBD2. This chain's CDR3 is CASSSPGGESWEQYF. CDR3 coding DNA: TGTGCCAGCAGCTCCCCCGGGGGGGAGTCTTGGGAGCAGTACTTC.